There are a few counts of the clone carrying this TCR beta chain. Its antigen remains unidentified. Using a J-beta primer mix together with a sample-barcoded 5' primer, a second PCR was run for roughly 6 to 11 cycles. A template-switch adaptor with 12 random nucleotides tagged each cDNA molecule. TCRdb reprocessed the 5' RACE reads with MiXCR, giving one entry per CDR3 protein. The sample records around 1,700,000 distinct CDR3 sequences, under 30% being singletons. The data are from a study of blood T cells in healthy people across ages. In the study overall: Capturing about one barcoded beta molecule per two T cells was achieved by template switching.

Whole-study findings and limits: When set beside aged donors, long-lived donors presented more naive CD4+ cells and higher diversity.

The sample, 7.5 to 10 milliliters of peripheral blood, was drawn from each donor. The CDR3 consists of 16 residues. In germline, CDR1 is MGHDK, CDR2 SYGVNS. Trimming shortened V by 8 bases and J by 0 bases, and 20 bases separated the two germline ends. The sequence was collected from a woman aged 30 to 39 in good health. Sequenced sample: blood. The chain links TRBV25-1 to TRBJ2-7; tentative D call: TRBD2 (6 bases). CDR3 sequence reads: CASAEGGAGSSYEQYF. The CDR3 nucleotides read TGTGCCAGCGCCGAGGGTGGCGCGGGAAGCTCCTACGAGCAGTACTTC.